The present TCR beta chain was sequenced within a study of T cells in pancreatic ductal adenocarcinoma. Sequenced by immunoSEQ multiplex PCR; TCRdb stores in-frame clones only, minus some. Of roughly 100,000 clones in the sample, 90% to 95% are singletons; the top ten hold around 2.9%. Germline lookup yields CDR1 SQVTM and CDR2 ANQGSEA. This CDR3 spans 12 amino acids. V lost 6 bases, J lost 3 bases, and 4 bases stayed unmatched. Whole-study results and caveats: Blood clonality (about 0.069) did not differ significantly from tumor (about 0.12). Blood had more productive templates and about 8-fold more unique clonotypes than tumor.

Surgery without prior neoadjuvant therapy was the treatment of the selected pancreatic ductal adenocarcinoma patients. Concerning this clone: Antigen unknown.

The source is a human donor with pancreatic ductal adenocarcinoma. The material sequenced was PBMCs. This chain uses TRBV29-1 with TRBJ1-2; 7 bases align to TRBD1. CDR3 protein: CSVETGDYGYTF. Here the CDR3 DNA reads TGCAGCGTCGAAACAGGGGACTATGGCTACACCTTC.